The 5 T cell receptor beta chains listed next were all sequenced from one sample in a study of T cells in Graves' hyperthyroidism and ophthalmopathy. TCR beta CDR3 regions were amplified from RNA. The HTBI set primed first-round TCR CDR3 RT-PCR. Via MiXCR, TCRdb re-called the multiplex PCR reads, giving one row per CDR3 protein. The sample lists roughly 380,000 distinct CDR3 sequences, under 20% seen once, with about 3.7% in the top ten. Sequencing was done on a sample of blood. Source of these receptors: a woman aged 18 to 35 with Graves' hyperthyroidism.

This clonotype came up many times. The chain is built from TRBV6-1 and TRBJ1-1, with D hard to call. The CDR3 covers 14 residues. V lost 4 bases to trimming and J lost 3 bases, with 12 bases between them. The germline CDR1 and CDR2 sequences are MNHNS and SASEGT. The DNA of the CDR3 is TGTGCCAGCAGTGTTGTGAGGTTGGACACTGAAGCTTTCTTT. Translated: CASSVVRLDTEAFF.

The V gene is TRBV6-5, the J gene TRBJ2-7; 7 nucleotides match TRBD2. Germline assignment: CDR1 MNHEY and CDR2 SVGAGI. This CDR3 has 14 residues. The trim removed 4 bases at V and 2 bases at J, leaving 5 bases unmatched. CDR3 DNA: TGTGCCAGCAGTTGGGGGGGATACACCTACGAGCAGTACTTC. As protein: CASSWGGYTYEQYF.

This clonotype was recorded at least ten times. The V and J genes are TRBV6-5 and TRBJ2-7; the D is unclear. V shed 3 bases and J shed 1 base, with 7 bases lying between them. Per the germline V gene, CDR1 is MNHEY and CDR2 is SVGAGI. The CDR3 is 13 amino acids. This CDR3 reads CASSYRASYEQYF. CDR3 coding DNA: TGTGCCAGCAGTTATAGGGCGTCCTACGAGCAGTACTTC.

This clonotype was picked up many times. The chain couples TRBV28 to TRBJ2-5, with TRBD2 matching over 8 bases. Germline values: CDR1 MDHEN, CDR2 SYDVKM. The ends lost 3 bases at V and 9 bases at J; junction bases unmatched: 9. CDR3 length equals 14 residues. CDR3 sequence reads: CASSFGGTSLPQYF. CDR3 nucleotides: TGTGCCAGCAGTTTCGGCGGGACTAGTCTTCCCCAGTACTTC.

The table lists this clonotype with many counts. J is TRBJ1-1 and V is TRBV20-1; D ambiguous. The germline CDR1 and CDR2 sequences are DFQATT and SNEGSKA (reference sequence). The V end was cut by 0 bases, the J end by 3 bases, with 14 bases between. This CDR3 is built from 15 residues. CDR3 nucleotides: TGCAGTGCTAGAGATTCACGGGCCGACTACACTGAAGCTTTCTTT. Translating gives CSARDSRADYTEAFF.